This entry is about one TCR beta chain. What it binds is unknown. The entry originates in a study of OX40 agonist ivuxolimab in advanced cancers. The wider study: Patients in dose escalation had liver, melanoma, kidney or head and neck cancers. Study findings and constraints: More expanded clones were found, on average, in CD8+ than in CD4+ T cells.

TCRdb keeps only in-frame clones here, not all; method: immunoSEQ multiplex PCR. The data show about 84,000 clones, roughly nine tenths seen once. V gave up 7 bases and J gave up 7 bases; unmatched junction bases: 7. Germline V gene data show CDR1 as SEHNR and CDR2 as FQNEAQ (reference sequence). This CDR3 is built from 14 residues. Specimen: CD4+ or CD8+ T cells sorted from blood, collected in a trial of the OX40 agonist ivuxolimab. The origin of this receptor is an adult with an advanced solid tumor such as melanoma, head and neck, liver or kidney cancer. This chain joins TRBV7-9 and TRBJ2-1, with 10 bases fitting TRBD2. The CDR3 DNA follows: TGTGCCAGCATCGTTAGCGGGAGGAATAATGAGCAGTTCTTC. Its translation is CASIVSGRNNEQFF.